Included here is one T cell receptor (beta chain) sequence, with context. Authors' analysis steps: Amplification of reference gene primers was used by the study to estimate nucleated cell counts. Using immunoSEQ multiplex PCR, the repertoire was profiled, and TCRdb retains in-frame clones only, with some absent. The V and J calls and the clone size are those of that table, but D and trimming were determined from the DNA. The sample carries about 84,000 clones, about three quarters recorded once. These data come from a study of blood T cell repertoires in COVID-19. Study-wide background: Samples of COVID-19 (acute and convalescent) were obtained from the United States, Italy and Spain. PBMCs, B-cell-depleted T cells, or T cells provided the cDNA or gDNA that made up the material.

The CDR3 runs to 14 residues. V lost 5 bases to trimming and J lost 0 bases, with 8 bases between them. Germline lookup yields CDR1 SGHTA and CDR2 FQGTGA. The chain carries TRBV7-3 and TRBJ1-3; possible D gene TRBD1, 5 bases. The receptor was isolated from a man in his 70s with acute or convalescent COVID-19. Sequenced material: peripheral blood. The CDR3 reads CASSADSSGNTIYF. The CDR3 DNA is TGTGCCAGCAGCGCCGACAGCTCTGGAAACACCATATATTTT.